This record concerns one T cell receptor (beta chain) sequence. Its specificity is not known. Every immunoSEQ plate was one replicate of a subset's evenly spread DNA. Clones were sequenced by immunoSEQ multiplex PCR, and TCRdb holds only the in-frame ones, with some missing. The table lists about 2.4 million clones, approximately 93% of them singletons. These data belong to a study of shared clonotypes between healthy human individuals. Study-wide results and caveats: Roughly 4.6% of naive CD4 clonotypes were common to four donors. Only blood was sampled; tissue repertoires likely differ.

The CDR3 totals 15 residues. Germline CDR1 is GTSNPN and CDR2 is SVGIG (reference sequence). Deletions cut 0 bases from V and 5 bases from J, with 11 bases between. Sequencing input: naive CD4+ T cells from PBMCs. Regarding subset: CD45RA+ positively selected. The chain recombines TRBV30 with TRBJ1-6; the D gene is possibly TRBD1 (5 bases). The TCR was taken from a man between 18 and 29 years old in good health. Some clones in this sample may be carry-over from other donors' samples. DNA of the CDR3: TGTGCCTGGAGTGTCGGGGGAACTAATAATTCACCCCTCCACTTT. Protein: CAWSVGGTNNSPLHF.